This T cell receptor (beta chain) emerged from a study of blood T cell repertoires in COVID-19. TCRdb's table, derived via immunoSEQ multiplex PCR, lists solely in-frame clones and lacks some. The sample gives about 150,000 clones, around 84% of which show up once; around 7% is in the top ten. The source of this sequence is a man in his fifties who had recovered from COVID-19. What was sequenced was PBMCs or T cells enriched from blood (not recorded which).

CDR3 amino acids: CASSLAAFSGEADTQYF. The CDR3 nucleotides are TGTGCCAGCAGCTTAGCAGCCTTTAGCGGGGAGGCAGATACGCAGTATTTT. J is TRBJ2-3 and V is TRBV7-2, with 8 nucleotides matching TRBD2. V shed 0 bases, J shed 4 bases, and the junction held 9 bases outside the gene matches. Germline V gene data show CDR1 as SGHTA and CDR2 as FQGNSA. The CDR3 is made up of 17 amino acids.